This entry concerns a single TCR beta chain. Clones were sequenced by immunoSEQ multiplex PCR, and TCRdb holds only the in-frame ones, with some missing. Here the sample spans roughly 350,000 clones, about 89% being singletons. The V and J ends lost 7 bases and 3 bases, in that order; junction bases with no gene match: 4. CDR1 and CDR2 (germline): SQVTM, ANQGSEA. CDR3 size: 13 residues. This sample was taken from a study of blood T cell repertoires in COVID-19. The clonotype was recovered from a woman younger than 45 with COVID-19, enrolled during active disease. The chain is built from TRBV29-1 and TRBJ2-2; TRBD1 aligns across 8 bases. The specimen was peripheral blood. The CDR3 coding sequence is TGCAGCGGGTTGACAGGGGACACCGGGGAGCTGTTTTTT. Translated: CSGLTGDTGELFF.